The sample holds a few counts of the clone carrying this TCR beta chain. V was trimmed by 7 bases and J by 0 bases, leaving 14 bases between them. The germline gives CDR1 SGHNT, CDR2 YYREEE (reference sequence). This CDR3 is built from 16 residues. In TCRdb, the RT-PCR reads were re-called with MiXCR into one record per CDR3 protein. The sample yields about 700,000 distinct CDR3 sequences, over 12% seen once. The specimen was memory CD4+ T cells from blood. The chain employs TRBV5-4 and TRBJ1-6; TRBD1 is a possible D gene (6 bases). This TCR came from a female donor in good health, serving as a healthy control. CDR3 in amino acids: CASSQGTGSYNSPLHF. The CDR3 nucleotides are TGTGCCAGCTCCCAGGGGACGGGCTCCTATAATTCACCCCTCCACTTT.